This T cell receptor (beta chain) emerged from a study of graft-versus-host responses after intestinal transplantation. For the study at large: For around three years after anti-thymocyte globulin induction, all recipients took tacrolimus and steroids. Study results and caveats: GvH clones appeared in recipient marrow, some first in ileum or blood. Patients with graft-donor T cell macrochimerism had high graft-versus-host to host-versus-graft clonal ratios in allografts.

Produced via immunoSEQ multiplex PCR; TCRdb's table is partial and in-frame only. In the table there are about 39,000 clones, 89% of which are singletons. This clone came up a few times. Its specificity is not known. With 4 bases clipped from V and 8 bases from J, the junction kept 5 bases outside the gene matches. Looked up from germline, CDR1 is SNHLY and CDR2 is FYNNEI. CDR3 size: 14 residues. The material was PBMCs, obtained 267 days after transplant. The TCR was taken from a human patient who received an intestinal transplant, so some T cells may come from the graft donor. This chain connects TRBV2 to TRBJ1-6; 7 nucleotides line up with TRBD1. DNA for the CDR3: TGTGCCAGCAGTGTGGAGGGGGCGGATTCACCCCTCCACTTT. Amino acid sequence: CASSVEGADSPLHF.